This T cell receptor beta chain was recorded in a study of beta chain features in type 1 diabetes. Remarks on this clone: Its antigen remains unknown.

Germline V gene data show CDR1 as SQVTM and CDR2 as ANQGSEA. The CDR3 has 13 residues. Trimming at V came to 6 bases and at J to 0 bases, leaving 3 bases not matched to a gene. The authors reverse transcribed all of the isolated RNA, so sequencing captured expressed TCRB transcripts. Measured with immunoSEQ multiplex PCR; TCRdb has only the in-frame clones, and not every one. The data contain about 260,000 clones, roughly 20% of them singletons. General study points: Possibly, sequencing cDNA over-represented cells that had high TCR expression levels. Among all four CD4+ subsets, Type 1 diabetes patients had TCRB CDR3s that were moderately but significantly shorter.

The TCR originated in a woman between 35 and 50 years old with type 1 diabetes. The chain employs TRBV29-1 and TRBJ2-7; 9 bases fit TRBD2. The sequencing input was naive CD4+ T cells from blood. The CDR3: CSVLREGSYEQYF. For the CDR3, the DNA is TGCAGCGTCCTGCGGGAGGGCTCCTACGAGCAGTACTTC.